Included here is one T cell receptor beta chain sequence, with context. Its antigen remains unidentified. The table came from immunoSEQ multiplex PCR; TCRdb's copy has only in-frame clones and leaves some out. Among approximately 46,000 clones listed, about 73% were seen once. Autologous stem cell transplantation was followed by relapse in every patient, and brentuximab vedotin exposure varied. Progressive disease, partial response or complete response was each patient's best response. The sample belongs to a study of PD-1 blockade in classical Hodgkin lymphoma. General study points: Diminished baseline TCR diversity has been reported in newly diagnosed patients relative to healthy donors. Prior to therapy, complete responders displayed diversity much like that of newly diagnosed patients.

V was cut by 7 bases and J by 5 bases, with 15 bases left in between. CDR1 is MNHNS and CDR2 is SASEGT in the germline V gene. The CDR3 spans 14 residues. This sequence joins TRBV6-1 and TRBJ1-5; D not certain. This clonotype was obtained from a human donor with classical Hodgkin lymphoma. The specimen comprised peripheral blood mononuclear cells (PBMCs), sampled at baseline. The CDR3, as DNA: TGTGCCAGCACTCCAAGGGTGGGAGATCAGCCCCAGCATTTT. It specifies CASTPRVGDQPQHF.